The 32 T cell receptor beta chains in this list originate from one sample, sequenced in a study of PD-1 blockade in mismatch repair-deficient tumors. Profiling relied on immunoSEQ multiplex PCR, and the TCRdb table lists in-frame clones only, not all of them. The table lists tens of thousands of clones, approximately 84% of them singletons. The sequencing used PBMCs, collected before pembrolizumab treatment. These receptors all come from an adult with mismatch repair-deficient cancer.

CDR3 nucleotides: TGTGCCAGCAGTCTTGGACAGGGAGGATCAAGGAGCTATAATTCACCCCTCCACTTT. This codes for CASSLGQGGSRSYNSPLHF. The chain carries TRBV5-6 and TRBJ1-6; TRBD1 matches at 8 bases. After removal of 5 bases from V and 3 bases from J, the junction contained 16 bases not matched to a gene. The CDR3 spans 19 residues. Germline lookup yields CDR1 SGHDT and CDR2 YYEEEE. Full variable domain (missing parts from reference TRBV5-6 and TRBJ1-6): DAGVTQSPTHLIKTRGQQVTLRCSPKSGHDTVSWYQQALGQGPQFIFQYYEEEERQRGNFPDRFSGHQFPNYSSELNVNALLLGDSALYLCASSLGQGGSRSYNSPLHFGNGTRLTVT.

V is TRBV7-9 and J is TRBJ2-5; D is unclear. This CDR3 is built from 11 residues. Trimming removed 7 bases at V and 4 bases at J, with 7 bases between. CDR1 and CDR2 from the germline V gene are SEHNR and FQNEAQ (reference sequence). The DNA for the CDR3 is TGTGCCAGCACCCGAGGAGAGACCCAGTACTTC. Protein sequence: CASTRGETQYF.

The chain carries TRBV19 and TRBJ2-3, with 11 positions matching TRBD2. The junction had 11 bases not matched to a gene; V was cut back by 3 bases and J by 0 bases. Per the germline V gene, CDR1 is LNHDA and CDR2 is SQIVND (reference sequence). The CDR3 extends over 19 amino acids. CDR3 amino acids: CASSIGLAGRSPSTDTQYF. The CDR3 coding sequence is TGTGCCAGTAGTATCGGACTAGCGGGCCGGTCGCCTAGCACAGATACGCAGTATTTT.

The J gene is TRBJ2-7, the V gene TRBV7-6; 7 nucleotides agree with TRBD1. The length of the CDR3 is 14 residues. Germline lookup yields CDR1 SGHVS and CDR2 FNYEAQ. Trimming at V came to 3 bases and at J to 0 bases, leaving 2 bases not matched to a gene. This CDR3 reads CASSLTGFSYEQYF. The CDR3 bases are TGTGCCAGCAGCTTGACAGGGTTCTCCTACGAGCAGTACTTC.

The chain couples TRBV7-2 to TRBJ2-3, with 12 bases matching TRBD2. From germline, CDR1 is SGHTA and CDR2 FQGNSA. The length of the CDR3 is 18 residues. Losses at the gene ends were 5 bases for V and 3 bases for J; bases not matched to a gene: 12. In DNA form, the CDR3 reads TGTGCCAGCAGCATAATTCTTCTAGCGGGAGGGGGGACAGATACGCAGTATTTT. Translated, it gives CASSIILLAGGGTDTQYF.

The chain carries TRBV4-2 and TRBJ2-3; 11 bases align to TRBD2. J was trimmed by 0 bases and V by 4 bases; bases with no gene match: 12. Germline V lookup: CDR1 LGHNA, CDR2 YNFKEQ. CDR3 length: 19 residues. The CDR3 here is CASSRAGTSGDGSTDTQYF. The CDR3 DNA sequence: TGTGCCAGCAGCCGAGCCGGGACTAGCGGTGACGGTAGCACAGATACGCAGTATTTT.

The chain links TRBV6-5 to TRBJ2-1, with D hard to call. The ends were cut back, 4 bases at V and 7 bases at J, with 8 bases in the middle. CDR1 and CDR2 (germline): MNHEY, SVGAGI. CDR3 length equals 12 residues. The CDR3 reads CASSSLVNEQFF. The CDR3 nucleotides are TGTGCCAGCAGTTCCTTAGTTAATGAGCAGTTCTTC.

This chain links TRBV27 with TRBJ2-2; the match to TRBD2 covers 7 bases. With V trimmed by 0 bases and J by 8 bases, 9 bases remained unmatched. Germline V lookup: CDR1 MNHEY, CDR2 SMNVEV (reference sequence). This CDR3 has 16 amino acids. CDR3 in amino acids: CASSLSRLADVGELFF. The CDR3 DNA sequence: TGTGCCAGCAGTTTATCTCGGCTAGCGGACGTGGGGGAGCTGTTTTTT.

The rearrangement joins TRBV14 to TRBJ1-3; no clear D. CDR3 size: 16 residues. The germline V gene encodes CDR1 SGHDN and CDR2 FVKESK. V shed 0 bases and J shed 0 bases, with 9 bases lying between them. DNA of the CDR3: TGTGCCAGCAGCCAAGATAACCGACTCTCTGGAAACACCATATATTTT. Its translation: CASSQDNRLSGNTIYF.

This rearrangement joins TRBV7-8 to TRBJ2-1; TRBD2 aligns across 8 bases. The CDR3 consists of 15 residues. The germline V gene encodes CDR1 SGHVS and CDR2 FQNEAQ. V shed 5 bases and J 2 bases; nucleotides not matched to a gene: 5. The CDR3 DNA follows: TGTGCCAGCAGCACAACTAGCGGAGCCTACAATGAGCAGTTCTTC. Translation: CASSTTSGAYNEQFF. The whole variable domain, filled in from reference TRBV7-8 and TRBJ2-1, reads GAGVSQSPRYKVAKRGQDVALRCDPISGHVSLFWYQQALGQGPEFLTYFQNEAQLDKSGLPSDRFFAERPEGSVSTLKIQRTQQEDSAVYLCASSTTSGAYNEQFFGPGTRLTVL.

This clone was recorded a few times. The chain is built from TRBV11-2 and TRBJ2-7; D gene uncertain. Germline-derived CDR1 and CDR2 are SGHAT and FQNNGV. The CDR3 consists of 12 residues. V was clipped by 1 base and J by 3 bases, with 4 bases between them. CDR3 amino acids: CASSLVRYEQYF. The CDR3 bases are TGTGCCAGCAGCTTAGTTCGCTACGAGCAGTACTTC.

The V gene is TRBV9, the J gene TRBJ2-7, with 7 bases matching TRBD2. CDR1 SGDLS and CDR2 YYNGEE come from the germline V gene. With 5 bases clipped from V and 4 bases from J, the junction kept 12 bases outside the gene matches. CDR3 length: 15 residues. CDR3 in amino acids: CASSPGGSGGYEQYF. CDR3 DNA: TGTGCCAGCAGTCCGGGGGGTAGTGGAGGTTACGAGCAGTACTTC. Full variable domain (missing parts from reference TRBV9 and TRBJ2-7): DSGVTQTPKHLITATGQRVTLRCSPRSGDLSVYWYQQSLDQGLQFLIQYYNGEERAKGNILERFSAQQFPDLHSELNLSSLELGDSALYFCASSPGGSGGYEQYFGPGTRLTVT.

The chain recombines TRBV5-8 with TRBJ1-4; perhaps TRBD1 as D (6 bases). The CDR3 covers 12 residues. Germline V lookup: CDR1 SGHTS, CDR2 YDEGEE. Trimming shortened V by 8 bases and J by 8 bases, and 13 bases separated the two germline ends. CDR3 in DNA: TGTGCCAGAACAGGGCGAAGGGAAAAACTGTTTTTT. Residues: CARTGRREKLFF.

This sequence joins TRBV5-1 and TRBJ2-5; 7 bases agree with TRBD1. Trimming took 4 bases from V and 5 from J; bases not matched to a gene: 11. The germline CDR1 and CDR2 sequences are SGHRS and YFSETQ. This CDR3 is built from 15 residues. The CDR3 DNA reads as TGCGCCAGCAGCCCACTACAGGGGAGCGACGAGACCCAGTACTTC. The encoded protein is CASSPLQGSDETQYF. Full variable domain (remainder filled in from reference TRBV5-1 and TRBJ2-5): KAGVTQTPRYLIKTRGQQVTLSCSPISGHRSVSWYQQTPGQGLQFLFEYFSETQRNKGNFPGRFSGRQFSNSRSEMNVSTLELGDSALYLCASSPLQGSDETQYFGPGTRLLVL.

As DNA, the CDR3 is TGTGCCAGCAGCCCGACTGCAGGGGCCGCCTACGAGCAGTACTTC. Protein product: CASSPTAGAAYEQYF. The genes are TRBV7-9 and TRBJ2-7, with D perhaps matching TRBD1 (6 bases). CDR1 is SEHNR, CDR2 FQNEAQ, per germline (reference sequence). V was trimmed by 5 bases and J by 2 bases, leaving 16 bases between them. The CDR3 sequence is 15 residues long.

The chain links TRBV28 to TRBJ1-6, with TRBD1 matching 8 bases. The germline V gene encodes CDR1 MDHEN and CDR2 SYDVKM. CDR3 length: 17 residues. Trimming cost V 4 bases and J 7 bases; bases outside gene matches: 12. The CDR3 here is CASSSLPRTGLNSPLHF. CDR3 in DNA: TGTGCCAGCAGTTCCCTCCCCCGGACAGGGCTAAATTCACCCCTCCACTTT. Based on the CDR3 plus reference TRBV28 and TRBJ1-6, the full variable domain is DVKVTQSSRYLVKRTGEKVFLECVQDMDHENMFWYRQDPGLGLRLIYFSYDVKMKEKGDIPEGYSVSREKKERFSLILESASTNQTSMYLCASSSLPRTGLNSPLHFGNGTRLTVT.

This clone showed up just a few times. The genes are TRBV7-3 and TRBJ1-2; TRBD1 aligns across 8 bases. The germline CDR1 and CDR2 sequences are SGHTA and FQGTGA. The length of the CDR3 is 14 residues. The ends lost 5 bases at V and 5 bases at J; junction bases unmatched: 7. CDR3 bases: TGTGCCAGCAGCCCCGGACAGGGATTTTATGGCTACACCTTC. This encodes CASSPGQGFYGYTF.

V and J are TRBV27 and TRBJ1-5; 10 bases line up with TRBD1. This CDR3 has 16 residues. J gave up 2 bases and V 7 bases, and 8 bases lay outside the gene matches. Germline CDR1 and CDR2: MNHEY and SMNVEV (reference sequence). CDR3 DNA: TGTGCCAGCATCCGACAGGGGGCGCACGGCAATCAGCCCCAGCATTTT. This gives the protein CASIRQGAHGNQPQHF.

The chain has TRBV4-2 and TRBJ1-1; 8 nucleotides agree with TRBD1. The germline CDR1 and CDR2 sequences are LGHNA and YNFKEQ. Trimming removed 4 bases from V and 3 bases from J; junction bases left unmatched: 10. CDR3 size: 16 residues. The CDR3 spells CASSRGQGVTDTEAFF. The CDR3 nucleotides are TGTGCCAGCAGCCGAGGACAGGGCGTCACGGACACTGAAGCTTTCTTT.

J is TRBJ2-7 and V is TRBV2, with D maybe TRBD2 (6 bases). The V gene's germline CDR1 is SNHLY and CDR2 FYNNEI. V lost 4 bases, J lost 3 bases, and 13 bases lay in between. The CDR3 extends over 14 amino acids. CDR3 region: CASSGGGKNYEQYF. As DNA, the CDR3 is TGTGCCAGCAGTGGTGGCGGGAAGAACTACGAGCAGTACTTC.

The chain joins TRBV19 to TRBJ1-5; 7 bases agree with TRBD1. This CDR3 is built from 15 residues. Germline V gene lookup returns CDR1 LNHDA and CDR2 SQIVND (reference sequence). The J segment lost 5 bases and the V segment lost 4 bases, leaving 8 bases of the junction unmatched. CDR3 amino acids: CASSTSQGIHQPQHF. In DNA, the CDR3 is TGTGCCAGTAGTACTTCACAGGGGATACATCAGCCCCAGCATTTT. The whole variable domain, filled in from reference TRBV19 and TRBJ1-5, reads DGGITQSPKYLFRKEGQNVTLSCEQNLNHDAMYWYRQDPGQGLRLIYYSQIVNDFQKGDIAEGYSVSREKKESFPLTVTSAQKNPTAFYLCASSTSQGIHQPQHFGDGTRLSIL.

V is TRBV19 and J is TRBJ1-5, with 9 bases matching TRBD1. Germline V CDR1 and CDR2: LNHDA, SQIVND (reference sequence). V was clipped by 9 bases and J by 4 bases; unmatched bases: 7. CDR3 length: 14 residues. CDR3 in amino acids: CASARQGVNQPQHF. In DNA form, the CDR3 reads TGTGCCAGCGCCCGACAGGGGGTTAATCAGCCCCAGCATTTT. The full variable domain, with the rest looked up from reference TRBV19 and TRBJ1-5, is DGGITQSPKYLFRKEGQNVTLSCEQNLNHDAMYWYRQDPGQGLRLIYYSQIVNDFQKGDIAEGYSVSREKKESFPLTVTSAQKNPTAFYLCASARQGVNQPQHFGDGTRLSIL.

This chain links TRBV30 with TRBJ1-3; no definite D call. Germline V gene data show CDR1 as GTSNPN and CDR2 as SVGIG (reference sequence). The CDR3 length is 21 residues. Trimming stripped 0 bases from V and 0 bases from J, with 27 bases between. The CDR3 sequence: CAWSVQNFETGPPSSGNTIYF. The CDR3 region has the DNA TGTGCCTGGAGTGTACAGAACTTCGAGACCGGTCCCCCGAGCTCTGGAAACACCATATATTTT.

The chain has TRBV6-1 and TRBJ2-7; 10 bases align to TRBD2. With 2 bases clipped from V and 4 bases from J, the junction kept 17 bases outside the gene matches. Per the germline V gene, CDR1 is MNHNS and CDR2 is SASEGT. CDR3 length: 19 amino acids. The CDR3 loop reads CASSETPRPELAGTYEQYF. The CDR3 DNA follows: TGTGCCAGCAGTGAAACTCCGCGCCCGGAACTAGCGGGAACGTACGAGCAGTACTTC.

The chain couples TRBV28 to TRBJ2-7; the match to TRBD2 covers 13 bases. CDR1 and CDR2 (germline): MDHEN, SYDVKM. This CDR3 has 13 residues. The J segment lost 4 bases and the V segment lost 9 bases, leaving 3 bases of the junction unmatched. CDR3 loop: CARGLAGDYEQYF. The CDR3 DNA sequence: TGTGCCAGAGGACTAGCGGGAGATTACGAGCAGTACTTC.

The V call is TRBV6-6, the J call TRBJ1-5; D not resolved. This CDR3 is built from 16 residues. V was shortened by 5 bases and J by 0 bases, with 14 bases between the two germline ends. CDR1 and CDR2 (germline): MNHNY, SVGAGI (reference sequence). The CDR3 loop is CASSLGSVISNQPQHF. The CDR3 region has the DNA TGTGCCAGCAGTCTGGGCTCGGTCATTAGCAATCAGCCCCAGCATTTT.

CDR3 nucleotides: TGTGCCAGCAGCGTAGGAGGAGGTAACTATGGCTACACCTTC. Translating gives CASSVGGGNYGYTF. The rearrangement uses TRBV9 and TRBJ1-2; D uncertain. CDR3 length: 14 residues. Germline assignment: CDR1 SGDLS and CDR2 YYNGEE. V shed 0 bases and J shed 1 base, with 7 bases lying between them.

This clone has just one count. The chain has TRBV9 and TRBJ2-4; TRBD2 aligns across 9 bases. The junction had 14 bases not matched to a gene; V was cut back by 3 bases and J by 16 bases. CDR3 length: 14 amino acids. The germline gives CDR1 SGDLS, CDR2 YYNGEE. The CDR3: CASSALGLAAVFYF. DNA for the CDR3: TGTGCCAGCAGCGCCCTGGGACTAGCTGCCGTTTTTTACTTC.

This clone was seen just once. The chain combines TRBV5-1 with TRBJ2-3; TRBD1 might be the D (6 bases). Trimming shortened V by 4 bases and J by 8 bases, and 17 bases separated the two germline ends. This CDR3 comprises 14 residues. Per the germline V gene, CDR1 is SGHRS and CDR2 is YFSETQ. The chain's CDR3 is CASSPTGEEATQYF. CDR3 sequence (DNA): TGCGCCAGCAGCCCGACAGGTGAGGAGGCTACGCAGTATTTT.

The genes are TRBV9 and TRBJ2-5, with no clear D. The germline V gene encodes CDR1 SGDLS and CDR2 YYNGEE. The CDR3 has 14 residues. V dropped 1 base and J dropped 0 bases, with 7 bases sitting between them. The CDR3 DNA is TGTGCCAGCAGCGTATTCGGGTACCAAGAGACCCAGTACTTC. Amino acids: CASSVFGYQETQYF.

This sequence joins TRBV7-9 and TRBJ2-5; D is unresolved. Germline V CDR1 and CDR2: SEHNR, FQNEAQ (reference sequence). The CDR3 loop spans 13 amino acids. The V end was cut by 6 bases, the J end by 7 bases, with 15 bases between. The CDR3 loop is CASSPVIRGTQYF. CDR3 in DNA: TGTGCCAGCAGTCCCGTAATACGCGGGACCCAGTACTTC.

This sequence joins TRBV6-1 and TRBJ2-7, with 12 bases aligning to TRBD2. The ends lost 8 bases at V and 4 bases at J; junction bases unmatched: 6. CDR3 length: 14 amino acids. Germline V gene sequence: CDR1 MNHNS, CDR2 SASEGT. This CDR3 is CASRRLAGDYEQYF. In DNA, the CDR3 is TGTGCCAGCCGCAGACTAGCGGGAGATTACGAGCAGTACTTC.